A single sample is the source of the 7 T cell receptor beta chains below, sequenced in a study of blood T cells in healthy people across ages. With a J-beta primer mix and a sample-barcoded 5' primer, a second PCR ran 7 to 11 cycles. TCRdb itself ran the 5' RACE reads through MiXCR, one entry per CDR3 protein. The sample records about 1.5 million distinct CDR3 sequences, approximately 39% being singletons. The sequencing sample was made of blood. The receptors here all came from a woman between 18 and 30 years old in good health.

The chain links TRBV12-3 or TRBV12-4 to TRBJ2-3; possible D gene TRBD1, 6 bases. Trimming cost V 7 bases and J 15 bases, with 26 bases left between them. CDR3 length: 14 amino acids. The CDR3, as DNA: TGTGCCAGCATAGAGGGGGTCAGCACAGATATGCAATATTTT. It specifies CASIEGVSTDMQYF.

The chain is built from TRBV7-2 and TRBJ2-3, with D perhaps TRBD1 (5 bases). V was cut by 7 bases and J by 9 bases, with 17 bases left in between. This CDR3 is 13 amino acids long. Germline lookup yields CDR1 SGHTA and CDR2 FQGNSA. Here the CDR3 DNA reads TGTGCCAGCACCCCTACAGGACCCGACACGCAGTATTTT. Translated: CASTPTGPDTQYF.

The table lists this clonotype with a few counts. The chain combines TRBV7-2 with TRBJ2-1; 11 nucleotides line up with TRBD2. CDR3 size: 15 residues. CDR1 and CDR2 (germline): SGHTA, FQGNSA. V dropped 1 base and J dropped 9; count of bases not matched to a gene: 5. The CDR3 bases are TGTGCCAGCAGCTTAGGGTCTAGCGGGGGGTTTGAGCAGTTCTTC. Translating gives CASSLGSSGGFEQFF.

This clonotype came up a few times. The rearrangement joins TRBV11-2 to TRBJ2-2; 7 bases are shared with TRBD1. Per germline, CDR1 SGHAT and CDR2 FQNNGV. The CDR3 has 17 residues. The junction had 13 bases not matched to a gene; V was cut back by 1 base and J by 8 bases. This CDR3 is CASSLATGAFFAGELFF. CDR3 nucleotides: TGTGCCAGCAGCTTAGCTACAGGGGCCTTTTTTGCTGGGGAGCTGTTTTTT.

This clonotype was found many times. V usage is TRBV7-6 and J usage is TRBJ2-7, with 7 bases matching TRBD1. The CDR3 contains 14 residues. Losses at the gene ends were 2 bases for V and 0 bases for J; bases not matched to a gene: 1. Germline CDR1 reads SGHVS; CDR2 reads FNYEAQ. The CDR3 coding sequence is TGTGCCAGCAGCTTAACAGGGGTCTCCTACGAGCAGTACTTC. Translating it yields CASSLTGVSYEQYF. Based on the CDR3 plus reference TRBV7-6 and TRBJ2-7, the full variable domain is GAGVSQSPRYKVTKRGQDVALRCDPISGHVSLYWYRQALGQGPEFLTYFNYEAQQDKSGLPNDRFSAERPEGSISTLTIQRTEQRDSAMYRCASSLTGVSYEQYFGPGTRLTVT.

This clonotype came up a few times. In DNA, the CDR3 is TGCAGTGCTAGAGTTGGGGCCTATGGGGCGGGTTCTAGCACAGATACGCAGTATTTT. It yields the protein CSARVGAYGAGSSTDTQYF. The chain couples TRBV20-1 to TRBJ2-3, with D perhaps being TRBD1 or TRBD2 (5 bases each). This CDR3 has 19 amino acids. Looked up from germline, CDR1 is DFQATT and CDR2 is SNEGSKA (reference sequence). The V end lost 1 base, the J end lost 0 bases, and 23 bases lay between the germline ends.

Here the CDR3 DNA reads TGCAGTGCTAGACAGCCTAATGAAAAACTGTTTTTT. This encodes CSARQPNEKLFF. V is TRBV20-1 and J is TRBJ1-4; D is ambiguous. Germline V gives CDR1 DFQATT, CDR2 SNEGSKA (reference sequence). Trimming took off 2 bases at V and 3 bases at J, with 4 bases between the two ends. CDR3 size: 12 residues.